The 29 T cell receptor beta chains below come from one sample, sequenced in a study of CD8 T cells in ankylosing spondylitis. From the 5' RACE reads, TCRdb called clonotypes with MiXCR, one entry per CDR3 protein. The data hold approximately 140,000 distinct CDR3 sequences, with approximately 9.2% observed a single time. Specimen: synovial fluid, either unsorted or a sorted T cell fraction (not recorded which). These receptor sequences come from a male donor with ankylosing spondylitis.

This clonotype was seen more than once but under ten times. The chain employs TRBV15 and TRBJ2-1, with D possibly being TRBD1 (5 bases). The CDR3 is 15 residues long. Germline V lookup: CDR1 LNHNV, CDR2 YYDKDF (reference sequence). The V and J ends lost 0 bases and 7 bases respectively, with 13 bases between them. CDR3 loop: CATSRDLQEWNEQFF. For the CDR3, the DNA is TGTGCCACCAGCAGAGATTTACAGGAATGGAATGAGCAGTTCTTC.

The table lists this clonotype with many counts. J is TRBJ2-7 and V is TRBV20-1; no reliable D call. V dropped 6 bases and J dropped 6 bases, with 12 bases sitting between them. CDR1 and CDR2 (germline): DFQATT, SNEGSKA (reference sequence). This CDR3 is built from 11 residues. CDR3 DNA: TGCAGTGCGCCGGATTTCGGCGAGCAGTACTTC. As protein: CSAPDFGEQYF.

This clonotype was counted at least ten times. The CDR3: CAISESQGYGEKLFF. The DNA of the CDR3 is TGTGCCATCAGTGAGTCGCAAGGCTACGGGGAAAAACTGTTTTTT. The genes are TRBV10-3 and TRBJ1-4; D is unclear. There are 15 residues in the CDR3. CDR1 is ENHRY, CDR2 SYGVKD, per germline. V was shortened by 0 bases and J by 8 bases, with 13 bases between the two germline ends.

CDR3 loop: CASSRGPAPGNTIYF. CDR3 coding DNA: TGTGCCAGCAGTCGCGGGCCCGCCCCTGGAAACACCATATATTTT. V is TRBV6-1 and J is TRBJ1-3; D unresolved. The CDR3 sequence is 15 residues long. Germline loops: CDR1 MNHNS, CDR2 SASEGT. V was trimmed by 5 bases and J by 2 bases, leaving 13 bases between them.

This clonotype was counted at least ten times. This chain links TRBV20-1 with TRBJ2-1; TRBD2 matches at 7 bases. The J segment lost 5 bases and the V segment lost 6 bases, leaving 10 bases of the junction unmatched. CDR1 is DFQATT, CDR2 SNEGSKA, per germline (reference sequence). CDR3 size: 14 residues. The CDR3, as DNA: TGCAGTGCCGATTCGGGGGAGGGGCACAATGAGCAGTTCTTC. It yields the protein CSADSGEGHNEQFF.

Ten or more counts support this clonotype. The chain recombines TRBV7-2 with TRBJ2-3; TRBD2 matches at 13 bases. Germline loops: CDR1 SGHTA, CDR2 FQGNSA. The J segment lost 4 bases and the V segment lost 4 bases, leaving 5 bases of the junction unmatched. The CDR3 is 16 residues long. The CDR3 loop reads CASSSTSGGGADTQYF. The CDR3 DNA reads as TGTGCCAGCAGCTCCACTAGCGGGGGGGGAGCAGATACGCAGTATTTT.

This clonotype was counted a few times. The rearrangement joins TRBV5-1 to TRBJ2-3, with D uncertain. V gave up 1 base and J gave up 0 bases, with 6 bases separating them. CDR3 length: 14 residues. Germline V CDR1 and CDR2: SGHRS, YFSETQ. Here the CDR3 DNA reads TGCGCCAGCAGCTTGTACGCTAGCACAGATACGCAGTATTTT. It codes for CASSLYASTDTQYF.

This sequence joins TRBV3-1 and TRBJ2-2, with 8 nucleotides matching TRBD2. The V and J ends lost 1 base and 7 bases, in that order; junction bases with no gene match: 2. Germline values: CDR1 LGHDT, CDR2 YNNKEL (reference sequence). The CDR3 runs 14 residues. DNA for the CDR3: TGTGCCAGCAGCCAAGCCGGGGGGGGCGGGGAGCTGTTTTTT. Translating it yields CASSQAGGGGELFF.

The chain joins TRBV18 to TRBJ2-1; TRBD2 aligns across 11 bases. V was clipped by 3 bases and J by 5 bases; unmatched bases: 6. Per the germline V gene, CDR1 is KGHSH and CDR2 is LQKENI. The CDR3 runs 16 residues. The CDR3 DNA follows: TGTGCCAGCTCACCGTGGTTAGCGGGAGGGGACAATGAGCAGTTCTTC. Amino acid sequence: CASSPWLAGGDNEQFF.

V is TRBV2 and J is TRBJ2-7, with 8 bases matching TRBD2. This CDR3 has 14 amino acids. Germline V CDR1 and CDR2: SNHLY, FYNNEI. Trimming removed 8 bases from V and 5 bases from J; junction bases left unmatched: 11. In DNA form, the CDR3 reads TGTGCCAGCGGAGATAACCGGGAGGGAAACGAGCAGTACTTC. Translating gives CASGDNREGNEQYF.

This clonotype was picked up many times. V gene TRBV5-1 combines with J gene TRBJ2-1; maybe TRBD1 (6 bases). Trimming removed 5 bases from V and 4 bases from J, with 16 bases in between. The CDR3 is 15 residues long. Germline assignment: CDR1 SGHRS and CDR2 YFSETQ. The CDR3 loop reads CASSVQGLAYNEQFF. The CDR3 DNA sequence: TGCGCCAGCAGTGTACAGGGTTTGGCTTACAATGAGCAGTTCTTC.

A few counts support this clonotype. The rearrangement joins TRBV15 to TRBJ1-2, with D maybe TRBD1 (5 bases). The germline V gene encodes CDR1 LNHNV and CDR2 YYDKDF (reference sequence). The CDR3 is 14 amino acids. Trimming took 0 bases from V and 4 from J, leaving 9 bases between them. CDR3 amino acids: CATSREYRSYGYTF. In DNA form, the CDR3 reads TGTGCCACCAGCAGAGAGTACAGGAGCTATGGCTACACCTTC.

This clonotype was seen a handful of times. The chain recombines TRBV5-5 with TRBJ2-7; D unresolved. The CDR3 covers 14 residues. The ends were cut back, 0 bases at V and 2 bases at J, with 9 bases in the middle. Germline assignment: CDR1 SGHKS and CDR2 YYEKEE (reference sequence). In DNA form, the CDR3 reads TGTGCCAGCAGCTTGGTCCGGGCGCCCTACGAGCAGTACTTC. This translates into CASSLVRAPYEQYF.

This clonotype was seen ten or more times. The genes are TRBV20-1 and TRBJ2-5; D not certain. This CDR3 region has 12 residues. V was clipped by 5 bases and J by 7 bases, with 14 bases between them. Germline V gene data show CDR1 as DFQATT and CDR2 as SNEGSKA (reference sequence). The CDR3 DNA reads as TGCAGTGCTGCGGACCCCGCCGGGACCCAGTACTTC. It is translated as CSAADPAGTQYF.

This clonotype was detected only a few times. The chain has TRBV7-8 and TRBJ1-2; 7 bases match TRBD1. Germline-derived CDR1 and CDR2 are SGHVS and FQNEAQ. This CDR3 has 15 amino acids. V dropped 1 base and J dropped 4; count of bases not matched to a gene: 6. The CDR3 protein is CASSLETGSAYGYTF. As DNA, the CDR3 is TGTGCCAGCAGCTTAGAGACAGGGTCGGCCTATGGCTACACCTTC. Complete variable domain (other parts from reference TRBV7-8 and TRBJ1-2): GAGVSQSPRYKVAKRGQDVALRCDPISGHVSLFWYQQALGQGPEFLTYFQNEAQLDKSGLPSDRFFAERPEGSVSTLKIQRTQQEDSAVYLCASSLETGSAYGYTFGSGTRLTVV.

This clonotype was counted between two and nine times. The chain is built from TRBV10-3 and TRBJ1-5; 7 bases fit TRBD1. Germline assignment: CDR1 ENHRY and CDR2 SYGVKD. This CDR3 is built from 15 residues. V trimming: 2 bases; J trimming: 1 base; junction bases outside the gene matches: 2. CDR3 protein: CAISESRGSNQPQHF. CDR3 bases: TGTGCCATCAGTGAGAGCAGGGGGAGCAATCAGCCCCAGCATTTT.

This clonotype was seen only a few times. The rearrangement joins TRBV7-2 to TRBJ2-5; D assignment may be TRBD1 or TRBD2 (5 bases each). Germline V CDR1 and CDR2: SGHTA, FQGNSA. The V and J ends lost 6 bases and 4 bases respectively, with 18 bases between them. This CDR3 has 15 residues. This CDR3 is CASRQFGGPGETQYF. In nucleotides, the CDR3 is TGTGCCAGCAGACAATTTGGGGGACCGGGAGAGACCCAGTACTTC. Full variable domain (missing parts from reference TRBV7-2 and TRBJ2-5): GAGVSQSPSNKVTEKGKDVELRCDPISGHTALYWYRQSLGQGLEFLIYFQGNSAPDKSGLPSDRFSAERTGGSVSTLTIQRTQQEDSAVYLCASRQFGGPGETQYFGPGTRLLVL.

The table lists this clonotype with a few counts. CDR3 protein: CASSRGLAPTDTQYF. The CDR3 bases are TGTGCCAGCAGCCGCGGACTAGCCCCCACAGATACGCAGTATTTT. The J gene is TRBJ2-3, the V gene TRBV7-3; TRBD2 aligns across 8 bases. There are 15 residues in the CDR3. V shed 5 bases, J shed 2 bases, and the junction held 6 bases outside the gene matches. Germline V gene lookup returns CDR1 SGHTA and CDR2 FQGTGA.

A few counts support this clonotype. V usage is TRBV6-2 or TRBV6-3 and J usage is TRBJ2-5; tentatively, D is TRBD1 (5 bases). Trimming removed 0 bases from V and 9 bases from J, with 8 bases in between. The CDR3 has 12 amino acids. CDR1 MNHEY and CDR2 SVGEGT come from the germline V gene. CDR3 in DNA: TGTGCCAGCAGTTACTCGCAGGGATCCCAGTACTTC. Its translation: CASSYSQGSQYF.

This chain connects TRBV20-1 to TRBJ2-7; D ambiguous. The length of the CDR3 is 12 residues. Per germline, CDR1 DFQATT and CDR2 SNEGSKA (reference sequence). Trimming took off 2 bases at V and 6 bases at J, with 11 bases between the two ends. DNA of the CDR3: TGCAGTGCTAGACCCGCGTTCGGCGAGCAGTACTTC. It encodes CSARPAFGEQYF.

Many counts were recorded for this clonotype. The chain employs TRBV9 and TRBJ2-7, with a tentative D call TRBD1 (6 bases). The CDR3 totals 14 residues. Trimming removed 4 bases from V and 5 bases from J, with 16 bases in between. Germline values: CDR1 SGDLS, CDR2 YYNGEE. The CDR3 nucleotides read TGTGCCAGCAGCTTTACAGGGTTCGGAAACGAGCAGTACTTC. Protein product: CASSFTGFGNEQYF.

The gene calls are TRBV5-1 and TRBJ2-5; no clear D. Germline CDR1 is SGHRS and CDR2 is YFSETQ. CDR3 length: 12 residues. Trimming took off 5 bases at V and 3 bases at J, with 8 bases between the two ends. CDR3 sequence: CASRVSEETQYF. CDR3 DNA sequence: TGCGCCAGCAGAGTCAGCGAAGAGACCCAGTACTTC.

This clonotype was counted at least ten times. The V gene is TRBV6-2 or TRBV6-3, the J gene TRBJ1-5; TRBD1 matches at 10 bases. From germline, CDR1 is MNHEY and CDR2 SVGEGT. The CDR3 is 15 amino acids. The V segment lost 2 bases and the J segment 6 bases; nucleotides outside the gene matches: 4. CDR3 DNA: TGTGCCAGCAGTTACGCGACAGGGGGCGGTCAGCCCCAGCATTTT. It is translated as CASSYATGGGQPQHF.

This clonotype was seen repeatedly, ten times or more. The chain combines TRBV12-3 or TRBV12-4 with TRBJ1-1, with 7 bases lining up with TRBD1. Losses at the gene ends were 5 bases for V and 4 bases for J; bases not matched to a gene: 4. There are 13 residues in the CDR3. The CDR3 DNA sequence: TGTGCCAGCAGTAAAAGACAGGGCACTGAAGCTTTCTTT. This gives the protein CASSKRQGTEAFF.

This clonotype was counted between two and nine times. The gene calls are TRBV5-1 and TRBJ2-5; D might be TRBD2 (6 bases). The CDR3 contains 14 residues. Trimming left V 2 bases short and J 4 bases short, with 12 bases between. Germline loops: CDR1 SGHRS, CDR2 YFSETQ. CDR3 in DNA: TGCGCCAGCAGCTTATGGCGGGAAGGAGAGACCCAGTACTTC. The encoded protein is CASSLWREGETQYF.

This clonotype was counted ten times or more. The genes are TRBV20-1 and TRBJ1-4, with no clear D. Germline assignment: CDR1 DFQATT and CDR2 SNEGSKA (reference sequence). The V gene lost 0 bases and the J gene lost 4 bases, with 12 bases spanning the gap. This CDR3 region has 15 residues. In DNA, the CDR3 is TGCAGTGCTAGAGATTATGTTGAGAGTAATGAAAAACTGTTTTTT. Protein sequence: CSARDYVESNEKLFF.

This clonotype has at least ten counts. The V gene is TRBV4-1, the J gene TRBJ2-3; tentatively, D is TRBD2 (5 bases). Germline lookup yields CDR1 MGHRA and CDR2 YSYEKL. The V gene lost 4 bases and the J gene lost 0 bases, with 14 bases spanning the gap. There are 16 residues in the CDR3. The CDR3 DNA reads TGCGCCAGCAGCCGAAGCGGAGCCCAGAGCACAGATACGCAGTATTTT. Amino acid sequence: CASSRSGAQSTDTQYF.

There are many counts of this clonotype. V usage is TRBV7-2 and J usage is TRBJ2-7; the match to TRBD1 covers 7 bases. Germline V gene sequence: CDR1 SGHTA, CDR2 FQGNSA. Trimming took 1 base from V and 0 from J; bases not matched to a gene: 3. The CDR3 length is 15 residues. CDR3 nucleotides: TGTGCCAGCAGCTTAGTACAGGGGAGCTCCTACGAGCAGTACTTC. This gives the protein CASSLVQGSSYEQYF.

The chain uses TRBV19 and TRBJ1-1; possibly TRBD1 for D (5 bases). CDR1 is LNHDA and CDR2 is SQIVND in the germline V gene (reference sequence). This CDR3 contains 16 residues. Deletions cut 4 bases from V and 10 bases from J, with 25 bases between. CDR3 nucleotide sequence: TGTGCCAGTAGTAAAGGGGCATCGCCCGGACAAGGAAGAGCTTTCTTT. Protein sequence: CASSKGASPGQGRAFF.